The 5 T cell receptor beta chains presented below share a single source sample, sequenced in a study of blood T cell repertoires in COVID-19. Using immunoSEQ multiplex PCR, the repertoire was profiled, and TCRdb retains in-frame clones only, with some absent. The sample includes 93,000 or so clones, roughly 90% of them seen just once. Input material: peripheral blood. The receptors shown here come from a woman aged 60-75 years with acute or convalescent COVID-19.

The chain is built from TRBV10-3 and TRBJ1-2; 9 bases map to TRBD1. Germline CDR1 and CDR2: ENHRY and SYGVKD. Trimming removed 8 bases from V and 6 bases from J; junction bases left unmatched: 7. CDR3 length: 13 amino acids. The CDR3 nucleotides are TGTGCCATCGGACTGGGACAGGGTAATGGCTACACCTTC. Its translation is CAIGLGQGNGYTF.

V gene TRBV7-2 combines with J gene TRBJ1-1, with TRBD1 matching 7 bases. Trimming cost V 6 bases and J 3 bases; bases outside gene matches: 4. Germline CDR1 and CDR2: SGHTA and FQGNSA. CDR3 size: 13 residues. The CDR3 DNA reads TGTGCCAGCAGTAGGGACAGAGACACTGAAGCTTTCTTT. Amino acid sequence: CASSRDRDTEAFF.

The gene calls are TRBV10-3 and TRBJ1-1, with TRBD1 matching over 7 bases. CDR3 length: 13 residues. In germline, CDR1 is ENHRY, CDR2 SYGVKD. The trim removed 10 bases at V and 3 bases at J, leaving 8 bases unmatched. CDR3 amino acids: CATRQGLDTEAFF. The CDR3 DNA sequence: TGTGCCACCCGACAGGGTCTTGACACTGAAGCTTTCTTT.

The V call is TRBV10-3, the J call TRBJ1-4, with 7 bases that match TRBD1. The germline CDR1 and CDR2 sequences are ENHRY and SYGVKD. J gave up 2 bases and V 8 bases, and 5 bases lay outside the gene matches. The CDR3 length is 14 residues. For the CDR3, the DNA is TGTGCCATCCGATCAGGGGGGACTAATGAAAAACTGTTTTTT. Translated, it gives CAIRSGGTNEKLFF.

The sample holds one count of this clone. CDR3 in DNA: TGCGCCAGCAGCTGGGGGGACAGGGTTGGCACAGATACGCAGTATTTT. It translates to CASSWGDRVGTDTQYF. This chain links TRBV5-1 with TRBJ2-3, with 9 bases aligning to TRBD1. With V trimmed by 3 bases and J by 1 base, 6 bases remained unmatched. The germline gives CDR1 SGHRS, CDR2 YFSETQ. The CDR3 has 16 amino acids.